Below are 23 T cell receptor beta chains sequenced from a single sample in a study of blood T cells in healthy people across ages. It was with a sample-barcoded 5' primer and a J-beta primer mix that a second PCR of roughly 6 to 12 cycles was run. MiXCR was run by TCRdb on the 5' RACE reads, yielding one entry per CDR3 protein. The table records 1.6 million or so distinct CDR3 sequences, around 36% of them present only once. Sequenced material: blood. The source is a woman aged 30 to 39 in good health.

This clonotype was seen a few times. The chain uses TRBV5-1 and TRBJ2-3, with TRBD2 matching over 10 bases. The germline CDR1 and CDR2 sequences are SGHRS and YFSETQ. Losses at the gene ends were 2 bases for V and 7 bases for J; bases not matched to a gene: 7. This CDR3 is 15 amino acids long. As DNA, the CDR3 is TGCGCCAGCAGCTTTAGCGGGGGGAACACGCATACGCAGTATTTT. It encodes CASSFSGGNTHTQYF. The full variable domain, in which reference TRBV5-1 and TRBJ2-3 provide the parts outside the CDR3, is KAGVTQTPRYLIKTRGQQVTLSCSPISGHRSVSWYQQTPGQGLQFLFEYFSETQRNKGNFPGRFSGRQFSNSRSEMNVSTLELGDSALYLCASSFSGGNTHTQYFGPGTRLTVL.

To note about this clonotype: A much more abundant neighbour one base away suggests this may be a read error. V is TRBV9 and J is TRBJ2-7; weak D call: TRBD1 (5 bases). The CDR3 is made up of 11 amino acids. In germline, CDR1 is SGDLS, CDR2 YYNGEE. Trimming pared 5 bases from V and 9 bases from J, leaving 12 bases between. CDR3 sequence reads: CASSETAGQYF. CDR3 bases: TGTGCCAGCAGTGAGACAGCCGGGCAGTACTTC.

The chain uses TRBV18 and TRBJ2-5; TRBD1 matches 8 bases. The assigned J gene may be wrong: the sequence end matches TRBJ2-7 better. The CDR3 has 14 amino acids. In germline, CDR1 is KGHSH, CDR2 LQKENI. The CDR3 nucleotides are TGTGCCAGCTCATCTAGGACAGGGACCCACGAGCAGTACTTC. Translated, it gives CASSSRTGTHEQYF.

This clonotype was counted ten times or more. This chain links TRBV5-1 with TRBJ2-7; D is undetermined. Germline-derived CDR1 and CDR2 are SGHRS and YFSETQ. V lost 0 bases and J lost 1, with 8 bases in between. This CDR3 is 14 amino acids long. The DNA for the CDR3 is TGCGCCAGCAGCTTGGATTCGACGTCCTACGAGCAGTACTTC. Translating gives CASSLDSTSYEQYF.

The chain joins TRBV5-6 to TRBJ2-5; the match to TRBD1 covers 10 bases. CDR1 SGHDT and CDR2 YYEEEE come from the germline V gene. This CDR3 has 16 amino acids. V lost 4 bases and J lost 4; bases outside the gene matches: 10. CDR3 residues: CASSPIDRGRGETQYF. As DNA, the CDR3 is TGTGCCAGCAGCCCCATCGACAGGGGGCGGGGAGAGACCCAGTACTTC.

To note about this clonotype: At one end the junction does not follow the germline gene, possibly because of a read error. The chain recombines TRBV7-2 with TRBJ2-1; the D gene is possibly TRBD1 (6 bases). The CDR3 has 14 residues. CDR1 is SGHTA and CDR2 is FQGNSA in the germline V gene. CDR3 in amino acids: CASSLQGSYDERFF. The CDR3 DNA follows: TGTGCCAGCAGCTTACAGGGGTCGTACGATGAGCGGTTCTTC.

The rearrangement joins TRBV10-3 to TRBJ2-6, with D possibly being TRBD2 (5 bases). This CDR3 has 15 residues. The V gene's germline CDR1 is ENHRY and CDR2 SYGVKD. Trimming cost V 4 bases and J 0 bases, with 7 bases left between them. This CDR3 reads CAISAGISGANVLTF. DNA of the CDR3: TGTGCCATCAGTGCGGGGATCTCTGGGGCCAACGTCCTGACTTTC.

There are a few counts of this clonotype. This chain uses TRBV25-1 with TRBJ2-7; D not certain. The J call is in doubt because the DNA end fits TRBJ2-5 better. The CDR3 is 13 residues long. CDR1 and CDR2 (germline): MGHDK, SYGVNS. CDR3 sequence: CASSESGRETQYF. DNA of the CDR3: TGTGCCAGCAGTGAATCCGGGCGAGAGACCCAGTACTTC.

This clonotype has just a few counts. CDR3 protein: CSAQPGVGNYGYTF. CDR3 in DNA: TGCAGCGCCCAGCCCGGAGTGGGGAACTATGGCTACACCTTC. The gene calls are TRBV29-1 and TRBJ1-2; D remains unclear. The germline V gene encodes CDR1 SQVTM and CDR2 ANQGSEA. The ends were cut back, 7 bases at V and 2 bases at J, with 17 bases in the middle. The CDR3 length is 14 residues.

To note about this clonotype: The junction and the germline gene differ at one end; a read error may be behind it. V gene TRBV2 combines with J gene TRBJ1-5, with a weak D call TRBD1 (6 bases). The CDR3 length is 14 residues. Germline V gene lookup returns CDR1 SNHLY and CDR2 FYNNEI. The DNA of the CDR3 is TGTGCCAGCGGTGAAGGCAGGGGACCTCAGCCCCAGCATTTT. Its translation: CASGEGRGPQPQHF.

This clonotype appeared a few times. CDR3 nucleotide sequence: TGTGCCAGCAGACCCACCGGGGGCTACGAGCAGTACTTC. This translates into CASRPTGGYEQYF. The V call is TRBV6-5, the J call TRBJ2-7, with a possible D match to TRBD2 (6 bases). The germline V gene has CDR1 MNHEY and CDR2 SVGAGI. The CDR3 covers 13 residues. The ends were cut back, 6 bases at V and 3 bases at J, with 12 bases in the middle.

This chain links TRBV6-6 with TRBJ1-1; D might be TRBD1 (5 bases). The CDR3 consists of 16 residues. Germline V lookup: CDR1 MNHNY, CDR2 SVGAGI (reference sequence). The V end lost 0 bases, the J end lost 4 bases, and 15 bases lay between the germline ends. Here the CDR3 reads CASSYSGAKGITEAFF. For the CDR3, the DNA is TGTGCCAGCAGTTACTCCGGGGCGAAGGGGATCACTGAAGCTTTCTTT.

This clonotype was counted between two and nine times. The V and J genes are TRBV5-1 and TRBJ2-3; tentative D call: TRBD1 (7 bases). The V gene's germline CDR1 is SGHRS and CDR2 YFSETQ. Between the trimmed V and J ends, which lost 4 bases and 5 bases, there was a span of 14 bases. There are 14 residues in the CDR3. This CDR3 reads CASSPGGIGDTQYF. DNA of the CDR3: TGCGCCAGCAGCCCAGGGGGGATCGGAGATACGCAGTATTTT.

In its sample, this clonotype was seen a few times. The chain combines TRBV5-4 with TRBJ2-7, with TRBD2 matching over 7 bases. There are 14 residues in the CDR3. J lost 4 bases, V lost 4 bases, and 8 bases had no gene match. Germline V gene sequence: CDR1 SGHNT, CDR2 YYREEE (reference sequence). The CDR3 nucleotides read TGTGCCAGCAGCCTAGGGACTAACAATTACGAGCAGTACTTC. Protein: CASSLGTNNYEQYF.

CDR3 protein: CSVEGQDSYEQYF. CDR3 nucleotides: TGCAGCGTTGAAGGACAGGACTCCTACGAGCAGTACTTC. This sequence joins TRBV29-1 and TRBJ2-1, with D maybe TRBD1 (6 bases). The J call is uncertain, as TRBJ2-7 better fits the DNA end. This CDR3 spans 13 amino acids. CDR1 and CDR2 (germline): SQVTM, ANQGSEA.

Only a few counts were recorded for this clonotype. CDR3 region: CASSPLGTSGSDTQYF. DNA for the CDR3: TGTGCCAGCAGCCCCTTGGGGACTAGCGGGTCAGATACGCAGTATTTT. This rearrangement joins TRBV6-1 to TRBJ2-3, with 12 positions matching TRBD2. The CDR3 runs to 16 residues. Losses at the gene ends were 6 bases for V and 4 bases for J; bases not matched to a gene: 8. The germline V gene encodes CDR1 MNHNS and CDR2 SASEGT.

This clonotype was counted ten times or more. The rearrangement joins TRBV27 to TRBJ2-3, with D unresolved. Germline V gives CDR1 MNHEY, CDR2 SMNVEV (reference sequence). The CDR3 runs 12 residues. With 7 bases removed from V and 3 bases from J, the gap between germline ends came to 8 bases. The chain's CDR3 is CASNGGTDTQYF. The CDR3 DNA sequence: TGTGCCAGCAACGGTGGAACAGATACGCAGTATTTT.

The chain carries TRBV7-3 and TRBJ2-1; D is unresolved. Trimming shortened V by 3 bases and J by 5 bases, and 8 bases separated the two germline ends. The germline V gene encodes CDR1 SGHTA and CDR2 FQGTGA. The CDR3 has 13 residues. In DNA, the CDR3 is TGTGCCAGCAGCTTTTTCCCCAACAATGAGCAGTTCTTC. It specifies CASSFFPNNEQFF.

V usage is TRBV28 and J usage is TRBJ2-1, with D uncertain. Germline V CDR1 and CDR2: MDHEN, SYDVKM. V lost 6 bases, J lost 0 bases, and 15 bases lay in between. The CDR3 spans 16 residues. DNA of the CDR3: TGTGCCAGCAGCCCAGAACAGTTTTACTCCTACAATGAGCAGTTCTTC. As protein: CASSPEQFYSYNEQFF.

The rearrangement links TRBV20-1 to TRBJ2-3; maybe TRBD1 (5 bases). V was clipped by 0 bases and J by 2 bases, with 9 bases between them. The germline gives CDR1 DFQATT, CDR2 SNEGSKA (reference sequence). This CDR3 is built from 14 residues. This CDR3 is CSARELGHTDTQYF. As DNA, the CDR3 is TGCAGTGCTAGAGAGTTGGGGCACACAGATACGCAGTATTTT.

The chain has TRBV30 and TRBJ1-1, with TRBD1 matching 11 bases. CDR3 length: 15 residues. CDR1 is GTSNPN, CDR2 SVGIG, per germline (reference sequence). J was trimmed by 5 bases and V by 3 bases; bases with no gene match: 8. The CDR3 DNA is TGTGCCTGGAGCGGACAGGGGGCGCCTCGGACTGAAGCTTTCTTT. This codes for CAWSGQGAPRTEAFF.

This clonotype was picked up a small number of times. The rearrangement links TRBV12-3 or TRBV12-4 to TRBJ2-7, with 8 bases matching TRBD2. V shed 2 bases, J shed 0 bases, and the junction held 12 bases outside the gene matches. The CDR3 covers 18 residues. CDR3 region: CASSLPPRGGLNSYEQYF. DNA of the CDR3: TGTGCCAGCAGTTTACCTCCTCGCGGGGGGTTAAACTCCTACGAGCAGTACTTC.

This clonotype was seen more than once but under ten times. This chain links TRBV12-3 or TRBV12-4 with TRBJ2-7; no clear D. Trimming cost V 0 bases and J 5 bases, with 11 bases left between them. This CDR3 spans 14 amino acids. CDR3 nucleotides: TGTGCCAGCAGTTTAGCCGTCCGCAGTAACGAGCAGTACTTC. As protein: CASSLAVRSNEQYF.